The 23 T cell receptor beta chains below all came from one sample that was sequenced in a study of cytomegalovirus exposure and HLA in healthy donors. The table came from immunoSEQ multiplex PCR; TCRdb's copy has only in-frame clones and leaves some out. The sample lists 60,000 to 75,000 clones; 90% to 97% were seen once. The material sequenced was PBMCs. The receptors here all came from a man aged 18 to 30 in good health and CMV-seronegative.

CDR3: CASSLSGGSEAFF. The DNA for the CDR3 is TGTGCCAGCAGTTTAAGTGGAGGGTCTGAAGCTTTCTTT. The chain is built from TRBV28 and TRBJ1-1, with D uncertain. V was trimmed by 2 bases and J by 6 bases, leaving 10 bases between them. The V gene's germline CDR1 is MDHEN and CDR2 SYDVKM. The CDR3 consists of 13 residues.

With respect to this clone: The junction differs from germline at one of its ends, possibly a read error. The chain combines TRBV28 with TRBJ1-5; 11 bases map to TRBD1. In germline, CDR1 is MDHEN, CDR2 SYDVKM. CDR3 length equals 15 residues. The CDR3 DNA sequence: TGTGCCAGCAGGCCGGGACAGGGGGTTCTTCAGCCTCAGCATTTT. Residues: CASRPGQGVLQPQHF.

V usage is TRBV6-4 and J usage is TRBJ1-2; the D is unclear. V lost 0 bases and J 8 bases, leaving 13 bases between the germline ends. CDR1 and CDR2 (germline): MRHNA, SNTAGT. The CDR3 is made up of 14 amino acids. The CDR3 coding sequence is TGTGCCAGCAGTGACTCATCCGGTTCCCGGGGCTACACCTTC. Translation: CASSDSSGSRGYTF.

CDR3 nucleotide sequence: TGTGCCAGCAGCTTACTGGTAGATGAGCAGTTCTTC. Its translation: CASSLLVDEQFF. V gene TRBV7-2 combines with J gene TRBJ2-1; D uncertain. The V and J ends lost 2 bases and 8 bases respectively, with 7 bases between them. The CDR3 is 12 amino acids. The germline V gene has CDR1 SGHTA and CDR2 FQGNSA.

The V call is TRBV18, the J call TRBJ1-5; D is unclear. V was trimmed by 5 bases and J by 2 bases, leaving 10 bases between them. The germline V gene has CDR1 KGHSH and CDR2 LQKENI. This CDR3 spans 14 amino acids. This chain's CDR3 is CASSAEGGNQPQHF. The CDR3, as DNA: TGTGCCAGCTCAGCGGAGGGCGGCAATCAGCCCCAGCATTTT.

The chain is built from TRBV7-2 and TRBJ2-4; TRBD2 matches at 10 bases. CDR1 is SGHTA and CDR2 is FQGNSA in the germline V gene. The CDR3 contains 19 residues. The V segment lost 0 bases and the J segment 4 bases; nucleotides outside the gene matches: 12. CDR3 amino acids: CASSLAGSSGSYWKNIQYF. DNA for the CDR3: TGTGCCAGCAGCTTAGCGGGGTCTAGCGGGAGTTATTGGAAAAACATTCAGTACTTC.

The rearrangement uses TRBV7-2 and TRBJ2-3, with a weak D call TRBD2 (5 bases). The V gene's germline CDR1 is SGHTA and CDR2 FQGNSA. Trimming left V 5 bases short and J 2 bases short, with 17 bases between. The CDR3 is made up of 16 amino acids. In nucleotides, the CDR3 is TGTGCCAGCAGCCCCGCCAGGACTTCTTCCACAGATACGCAGTATTTT. It codes for CASSPARTSSTDTQYF.

This clone has only one observation. V usage is TRBV11-1 and J usage is TRBJ2-2; 10 bases are shared with TRBD2. Germline values: CDR1 SGHAT, CDR2 FQDESV (reference sequence). The CDR3 length is 17 residues. Trimming cost V 2 bases and J 6 bases; bases outside gene matches: 9. This CDR3 reads CASSLTWASGSSGELFF. The CDR3 DNA sequence: TGTGCCAGCAGCTTAACTTGGGCTAGCGGGAGCTCCGGGGAGCTGTTTTTT.

The chain couples TRBV9 to TRBJ2-3, with 7 nucleotides matching TRBD2. Germline trimming cut 5 bases from V and 0 bases from J; bases unmatched to any gene: 18. The length of the CDR3 is 19 residues. The V gene's germline CDR1 is SGDLS and CDR2 YYNGEE. The CDR3, as DNA: TGTGCCAGCAGTGACCCGGGAGGTTTGGAAGCGACTAGCACAGATACGCAGTATTTT. This sequence encodes CASSDPGGLEATSTDTQYF.

The chain recombines TRBV7-2 with TRBJ1-3, with D perhaps matching TRBD1 (6 bases). This CDR3 has 15 amino acids. Trimming shortened V by 5 bases and J by 0 bases, and 11 bases separated the two germline ends. CDR1 and CDR2 from the germline V gene are SGHTA and FQGNSA. CDR3 DNA sequence: TGTGCCAGCAGCCACGACAGGTTCTCTGGAAACACCATATATTTT. It specifies CASSHDRFSGNTIYF.

The rearrangement links TRBV9 to TRBJ2-7; a weak D match, TRBD2 (7 bases). Germline V CDR1 and CDR2: SGDLS, YYNGEE. This CDR3 has 15 residues. Deletions cut 3 bases from V and 2 bases from J, with 15 bases between. CDR3 residues: CASSEGGGYPYEQYF. CDR3 coding DNA: TGTGCCAGCAGCGAGGGAGGGGGATATCCCTACGAGCAGTACTTC. Variable domain in full (rest from reference TRBV9 and TRBJ2-7): DSGVTQTPKHLITATGQRVTLRCSPRSGDLSVYWYQQSLDQGLQFLIQYYNGEERAKGNILERFSAQQFPDLHSELNLSSLELGDSALYFCASSEGGGYPYEQYFGPGTRLTVT.

The V call is TRBV28, the J call TRBJ2-7; perhaps TRBD1 as D (7 bases). The germline CDR1 and CDR2 sequences are MDHEN and SYDVKM. The CDR3 totals 14 residues. V dropped 5 bases and J dropped 3 bases, with 14 bases sitting between them. The CDR3: CASSLNQGGYEQYF. The CDR3 DNA is TGTGCCAGCAGTCTAAACCAGGGGGGCTACGAGCAGTACTTC. Using reference TRBV28 and TRBJ2-7 for the parts outside the CDR3, the full variable domain is DVKVTQSSRYLVKRTGEKVFLECVQDMDHENMFWYRQDPGLGLRLIYFSYDVKMKEKGDIPEGYSVSREKKERFSLILESASTNQTSMYLCASSLNQGGYEQYFGPGTRLTVT.

V is TRBV19 and J is TRBJ2-7; TRBD1 matches 9 bases. Germline assignment: CDR1 LNHDA and CDR2 SQIVND (reference sequence). The CDR3 runs to 15 residues. V lost 4 bases to trimming and J lost 3 bases; unmatched junction nucleotides: 7. CDR3: CASSTAGTGNYEQYF. CDR3 DNA sequence: TGTGCCAGTAGTACCGCCGGGACAGGGAACTACGAGCAGTACTTC.

The gene calls are TRBV30 and TRBJ1-5; 8 bases line up with TRBD1. The CDR3 totals 15 residues. CDR1 is GTSNPN and CDR2 is SVGIG in the germline V gene (reference sequence). The trim removed 2 bases at V and 4 bases at J, leaving 7 bases unmatched. This CDR3 reads CAWSRGTGSNQPQHF. The CDR3 DNA reads TGTGCCTGGAGTCGAGGGACAGGTTCGAATCAGCCCCAGCATTTT. Looking up the rest from reference TRBV30 and TRBJ1-5 gives the full variable domain: SQTIHQWPATLVQPVGSPLSLECTVEGTSNPNLYWYRQAAGRGLQLLFYSVGIGQISSEVPQNLSASRPQDRQFILSSKKLLLSDSGFYLCAWSRGTGSNQPQHFGDGTRLSIL.

CDR3 DNA sequence: TGTGCCAGCAGTTCCACTAGCGGGATCTCCTACAATGAGCAGTTCTTC. Amino acid sequence: CASSSTSGISYNEQFF. The rearrangement joins TRBV28 to TRBJ2-1; the match to TRBD2 covers 10 bases. The germline CDR1 and CDR2 sequences are MDHEN and SYDVKM. J gave up 0 bases and V 4 bases, and 3 bases lay outside the gene matches. The CDR3 is made up of 16 amino acids.

The chain is built from TRBV6-1 and TRBJ2-1, with 7 bases that match TRBD1. The junction had 5 bases not matched to a gene; V was cut back by 6 bases and J by 0 bases. Germline V gives CDR1 MNHNS, CDR2 SASEGT. This CDR3 has 15 amino acids. CDR3 region: CASSADRSSYNEQFF. The CDR3 DNA sequence: TGTGCCAGCAGCGCGGACAGGAGCTCCTACAATGAGCAGTTCTTC.

The chain uses TRBV4-2 and TRBJ2-5; TRBD2 matches at 9 bases. Germline lookup yields CDR1 LGHNA and CDR2 YNFKEQ. Germline trimming cut 3 bases from V and 3 bases from J; bases unmatched to any gene: 5. The CDR3 totals 15 residues. Here the CDR3 DNA reads TGTGCCAGCAGCCACCCGGGACTAGCAAAAGAGACCCAGTACTTC. Translated: CASSHPGLAKETQYF.

V is TRBV18 and J is TRBJ2-7; maybe TRBD1 (7 bases). Per the germline V gene, CDR1 is KGHSH and CDR2 is LQKENI. V lost 4 bases to trimming and J lost 2 bases, with 15 bases between them. This CDR3 spans 15 amino acids. This CDR3 is CASSQRQGGTYEQYF. DNA for the CDR3: TGTGCCAGCTCACAGAGGCAGGGGGGTACCTACGAGCAGTACTTC.

As to this clone: One end of the junction does not line up with germline, which may come from a read error. V usage is TRBV7-7 and J usage is TRBJ2-1, with TRBD2 identical over 7 bases. The CDR3 spans 13 residues. Germline loops: CDR1 SSHAT, CDR2 FNYEAQ (reference sequence). CDR3 in DNA: TGTGCTAGCAGCTTAGGCGGGAGCAATGAGCAGTTCTTC. It translates to CASSLGGSNEQFF. Based on the CDR3 plus reference TRBV7-7 and TRBJ2-1, the full variable domain is GAGVSQSPRYKVTKRGQDVTLRCDPISSHATLYWYQQALGQGPEFLTYFNYEAQPDKSGLPSDRFSAERPEGSISTLTIQRTEQRDSAMYRCASSLGGSNEQFFGPGTRLTVL.

The gene calls are TRBV5-1 and TRBJ2-7; TRBD1 matches at 9 bases. V lost 3 bases and J lost 7; bases outside the gene matches: 8. Germline V CDR1 and CDR2: SGHRS, YFSETQ. The CDR3 is 14 amino acids. CDR3 in amino acids: CASSSTGTGFEQYF. DNA of the CDR3: TGCGCCAGCAGCTCGACCGGGACAGGGTTTGAGCAGTACTTC.

The chain combines TRBV4-3 with TRBJ2-7; 9 nucleotides match TRBD2. Germline CDR1 is LGHNA and CDR2 is YSLEER. The CDR3 contains 14 residues. V was clipped by 2 bases and J by 6 bases; unmatched bases: 5. The CDR3 loop is CASSQLAGTSEQYF. The CDR3 bases are TGCGCCAGCAGCCAACTAGCGGGAACGTCCGAGCAGTACTTC.

The chain links TRBV19 to TRBJ2-7; D possibly corresponds to TRBD1 (6 bases). Trimming left V 3 bases short and J 6 bases short, with 18 bases between. This CDR3 has 15 amino acids. Germline values: CDR1 LNHDA, CDR2 SQIVND (reference sequence). The CDR3 region is CASSMTGLRGGEQYF. Here the CDR3 DNA reads TGTGCCAGTAGTATGACAGGCCTCCGGGGTGGCGAGCAGTACTTC.

This clone was seen only once. V usage is TRBV2 and J usage is TRBJ2-7; no reliable D call. The CDR3 loop spans 13 amino acids. The V gene lost 7 bases and the J gene lost 1 base, with 11 bases spanning the gap. Germline loops: CDR1 SNHLY, CDR2 FYNNEI. The DNA for the CDR3 is TGTGCCAGCAATTTAGTCGGGTCCTACGAGCAGTACTTC. This translates into CASNLVGSYEQYF. Filled out from reference TRBV2 and TRBJ2-7, the complete variable domain reads EPEVTQTPSHQVTQMGQEVILRCVPISNHLYFYWYRQILGQKVEFLVSFYNNEISEKSEIFDDQFSVERPDGSNFTLKIRSTKLEDSAMYFCASNLVGSYEQYFGPGTRLTVT.